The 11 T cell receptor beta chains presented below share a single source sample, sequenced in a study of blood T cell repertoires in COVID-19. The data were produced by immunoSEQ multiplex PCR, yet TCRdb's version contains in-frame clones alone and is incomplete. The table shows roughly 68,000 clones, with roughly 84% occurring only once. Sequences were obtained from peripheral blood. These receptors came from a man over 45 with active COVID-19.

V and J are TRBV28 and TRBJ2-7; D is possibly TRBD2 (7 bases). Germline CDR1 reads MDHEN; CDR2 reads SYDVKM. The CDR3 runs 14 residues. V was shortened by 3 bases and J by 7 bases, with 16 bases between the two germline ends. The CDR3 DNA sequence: TGTGCCAGCAGTTTGTACGGGGGGCCGAGGGAGCAGTACTTC. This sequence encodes CASSLYGGPREQYF.

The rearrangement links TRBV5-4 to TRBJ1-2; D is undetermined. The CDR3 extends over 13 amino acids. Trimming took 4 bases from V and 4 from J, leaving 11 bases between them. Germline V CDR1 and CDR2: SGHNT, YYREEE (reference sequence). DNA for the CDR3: TGTGCCAGCAGCCCGGACGGGAGCTATGGCTACACCTTC. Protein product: CASSPDGSYGYTF.

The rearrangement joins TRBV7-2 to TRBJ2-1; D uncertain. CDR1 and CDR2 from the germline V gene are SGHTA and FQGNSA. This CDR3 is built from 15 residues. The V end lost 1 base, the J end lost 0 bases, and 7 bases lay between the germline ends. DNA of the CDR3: TGTGCCAGCAGCTTAGGCGCACTCTCCTACAATGAGCAGTTCTTC. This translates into CASSLGALSYNEQFF.

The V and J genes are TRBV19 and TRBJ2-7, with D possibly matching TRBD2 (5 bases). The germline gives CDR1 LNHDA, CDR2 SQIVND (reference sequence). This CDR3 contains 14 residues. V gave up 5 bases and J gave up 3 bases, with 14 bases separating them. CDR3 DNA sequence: TGTGCCAGTAGTCCCAATAGAGGGAACTACGAGCAGTACTTC. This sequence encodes CASSPNRGNYEQYF.

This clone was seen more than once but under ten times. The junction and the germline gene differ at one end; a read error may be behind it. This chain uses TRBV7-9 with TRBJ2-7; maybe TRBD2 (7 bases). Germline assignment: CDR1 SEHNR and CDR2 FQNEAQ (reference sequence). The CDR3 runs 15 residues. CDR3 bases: TGTGCCACATCAACAACGGGAGGTGCGGGGGCCCCACAGCACTTC. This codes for CATSTTGGAGAPQHF.

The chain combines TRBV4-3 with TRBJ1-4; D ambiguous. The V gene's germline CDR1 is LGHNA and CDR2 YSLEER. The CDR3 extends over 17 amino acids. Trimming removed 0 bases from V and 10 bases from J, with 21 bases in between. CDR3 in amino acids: CASSQEGSAGMKGKLFF. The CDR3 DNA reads TGCGCCAGCAGCCAAGAGGGTTCCGCGGGTATGAAGGGAAAACTGTTTTTT.

CDR3 in DNA: TGTGCCAGCTCACCAAGGGAGGACACTGAAGCTTTCTTT. Amino acid sequence: CASSPREDTEAFF. The V gene is TRBV18, the J gene TRBJ1-1; D gene uncertain. The CDR3 is 13 amino acids. CDR1 is KGHSH, CDR2 LQKENI, per germline. Deletions cut 2 bases from V and 3 bases from J, with 7 bases between.

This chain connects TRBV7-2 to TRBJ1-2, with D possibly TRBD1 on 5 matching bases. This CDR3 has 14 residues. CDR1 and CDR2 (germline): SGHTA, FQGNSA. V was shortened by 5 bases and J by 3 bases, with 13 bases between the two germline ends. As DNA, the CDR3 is TGTGCCAGCAGCGCCCTGACAGCCTACTATGGCTACACCTTC. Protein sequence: CASSALTAYYGYTF.

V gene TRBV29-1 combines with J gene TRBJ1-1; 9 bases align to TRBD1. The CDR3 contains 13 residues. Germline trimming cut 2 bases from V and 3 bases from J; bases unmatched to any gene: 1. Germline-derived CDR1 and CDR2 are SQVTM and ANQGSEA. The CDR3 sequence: CSVERQGDTEAFF. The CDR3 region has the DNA TGCAGCGTTGAAAGACAGGGGGACACTGAAGCTTTCTTT.

The DNA of the CDR3 is TGTGCCAGCAGTGAACGGCCGGGAAGCACAGATACGCAGTATTTT. Its protein product is CASSERPGSTDTQYF. The chain links TRBV6-1 to TRBJ2-3; maybe TRBD2 (5 bases). V lost 2 bases and J lost 0, with 9 bases in between. CDR3 length: 15 residues. Germline V lookup: CDR1 MNHNS, CDR2 SASEGT.

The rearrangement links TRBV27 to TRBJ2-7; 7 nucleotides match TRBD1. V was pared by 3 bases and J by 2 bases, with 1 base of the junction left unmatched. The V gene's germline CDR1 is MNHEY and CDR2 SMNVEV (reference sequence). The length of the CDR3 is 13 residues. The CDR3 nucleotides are TGTGCCAGCAGTTTCCAGGGGGCCTACGAGCAGTACTTC. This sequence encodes CASSFQGAYEQYF.